This T cell receptor beta chain was captured by sequencing in a study of T cells in women clearing cervical HPV infection. Study-wide points: Cases carried less TRBV6-7 than controls: approximately 0.1% versus 0.16%.

Points on this clone: The target antigen is unknown. The read terminates 3 residues before the CDR3 end, so the remaining end is supplied by the germline J gene.

Germline V gene lookup returns CDR1 LNHDA and CDR2 SQIVND (reference sequence). CDR3 length equals 15 residues. Method: immunoSEQ multiplex PCR; TCRdb's copy keeps in-frame clones and lacks some. The table lists around 31,000 clones, with approximately 3% in the top ten. The clonotype originates from a woman aged 18 to 75 with a cervical HPV16 infection that either progressed to CIN3+ or cleared (not recorded which). Sequenced input: blood buffy coat. The chain carries TRBV19 and TRBJ2-4, with D maybe TRBD2 (7 bases). The CDR3 region is CASSPTSHRDYGQYF. The sequenced CDR3 bases are TGTGCCAGTAGCCCCACCAGTCACAGGGACTATGGT.